These 17 T cell receptor delta chains originate from one sample sequenced in a study of Vδ1+ human thymocytes (dated by TCRdb to 2016 to 2019). The study at large found these results: The thymic TRG and TRD repertoires appeared highly polyclonal, with Gaussian CDR3 length distributions, in contrast to the oligoclonal repertoires of peripheral blood.

Their target antigens are unknown. Sequencing relied on an Illumina MiSeq. RNA extraction was carried out with the RNeasy mini kit, and reverse transcription was then done using Superscript III. To generate the CDR3 amplicons, a multiplex PCR was run using pooled V-gene forward primers together with a constant-region reverse primer that carried Illumina adaptor overhangs. TCRdb reprocessed the public data with the CATT caller; entries with the same nucleotide sequence were combined afterwards. The sample yields around 56,000 delta-chain clones; approximately 16% were counted once. Clones ranked in the top ten supply 0.3% to 0.45% of the sample. Sample: Vdelta1+ gamma-delta thymocytes from the thymus. Taken with the paper, the label for cell subset or site translates to: FACS-sorted CD3+ TCRalphabeta- TCRVdelta1+ TCRVdelta2- thymocytes. The receptors here all came from a girl under three years old who had congenital heart surgery.

The gene calls are TRDV1 and TRDJ1; D is undetermined. Trimming stripped 2 bases from V and 1 base from J, with 8 bases between. From germline, CDR1 is TSWWSYY and CDR2 QGS. The CDR3 loop spans 14 amino acids. Here the CDR3 reads CALGEIRPTDKLIF. CDR3 nucleotide sequence: TGTGCTCTTGGGGAAATCCGTCCCACCGATAAACTCATCTTT.

V and J are TRDV1 and TRDJ1, with 7 positions matching TRDD3. The CDR3 sequence is 20 residues long. Germline V lookup: CDR1 TSWWSYY, CDR2 QGS. V shed 2 bases, J shed 2 bases, and the junction held 20 bases outside the gene matches. CDR3 bases: TGTGCTCTTGGGGAAAGTCCCTTCGTGATCCCGGGGGATCGGACCGATAAACTCATCTTT. Protein: CALGESPFVIPGDRTDKLIF.

This clone was seen once. The chain is built from TRDV1 and TRDJ1; 7 positions agree with TRDD3. Germline values: CDR1 TSWWSYY, CDR2 QGS. The CDR3 has 19 amino acids. Unmatched junction bases numbered 17, after V lost 0 bases and J lost 4 bases. Here the CDR3 reads CALGELGPHLVGIIDKLIF. The CDR3 coding sequence is TGTGCTCTTGGGGAACTAGGTCCCCATCTGGTGGGGATAATCGATAAACTCATCTTT.

With respect to this clone: Because the CDR3's place on the DNA is in doubt, the DNA is left out and the CDR3 is given as listed by TCRdb. The chain carries TRAV29/DV5 and TRDJ1; the table's D call, TRDD3, has no DNA check behind it. The CDR3 sequence runs 27 residues, both termini included. Germline V CDR1 and CDR2: NSMFDY, ISSIKDK. The CDR3 reads CSVLLCRKRLLPIPILGDTRRPDKLIF.

The chain has TRDV1 and TRDJ1, with 12 bases matching TRDD3. The CDR3 covers 19 residues. V shed 4 bases, J shed 4 bases, and the junction held 16 bases outside the gene matches. The germline gives CDR1 TSWWSYY, CDR2 QGS. The CDR3 DNA reads as TGTGCTCTTGGGGGTCGCGCTGGGGGATACGCTCAACCCTACGATAAACTCATCTTT. This encodes CALGGRAGGYAQPYDKLIF.

Comments on this clone: A much larger clonotype is one base distant, so this may be a read error. The chain has TRDV2 and TRDJ1; D might be TRDD3 (5 bases). Germline values: CDR1 GEAIGNYY, CDR2 EKD. This CDR3 has 15 amino acids. CDR3 in DNA: TGTGCCTGTGACCGAAACGGGATGGACACCGATAGACTCATCTTT. Protein: CACDRNGMDTDRLIF.

V is TRDV1 and J is TRDJ1, with 13 bases aligning to TRDD3. Trimming at V came to 2 bases and at J to 1 base, leaving 40 bases not matched to a gene. The CDR3 runs to 29 residues. CDR1 is TSWWSYY, CDR2 QGS, per germline. CDR3 protein: CALGERSALPTPMYWGIRIERPSTDKLIF. CDR3 sequence (DNA): TGTGCTCTTGGGGAAAGGTCTGCTCTTCCTACACCAATGTACTGGGGGATACGCATAGAGCGTCCGAGCACCGATAAACTCATCTTT.

This chain connects TRDV1 to TRDJ1, with a possible D match to TRDD2 (6 bases). Per germline, CDR1 TSWWSYY and CDR2 QGS. V lost 0 bases and J 4 bases, leaving 18 bases between the germline ends. The CDR3 is 17 residues long. The CDR3 sequence is CALGELPSLGGGDKLIF. DNA of the CDR3: TGTGCTCTTGGGGAACTGCCTTCCCTCGGGGGGGGCGATAAACTCATCTTT.

This clone has only a few counts. The rearrangement links TRDV1 to TRDJ1, with a tentative D call TRDD3 (5 bases). The germline gives CDR1 TSWWSYY, CDR2 QGS. The CDR3 has 16 residues. V lost 0 bases and J 0 bases, leaving 11 bases between the germline ends. DNA for the CDR3: TGTGCTCTTGGGGAACTAGCTATGGATAACACCGATAAACTCATCTTT. This codes for CALGELAMDNTDKLIF.

This chain uses TRDV1 with TRDJ1, with D possibly matching TRDD3 (5 bases). Germline V CDR1 and CDR2: TSWWSYY, QGS. This CDR3 region has 15 residues. V dropped 3 bases and J dropped 2 bases, with 13 bases sitting between them. The CDR3 loop reads CALGDRISKTDKLIF. As DNA, the CDR3 is TGTGCTCTTGGGGATCGGATATCTAAGACCGATAAACTCATCTTT.

This clone was seen only a few times. The chain carries TRDV1 and TRDJ1; 10 nucleotides align to TRDD3. Germline CDR1 TSWWSYY, CDR2 QGS. This CDR3 is 22 amino acids long. Trimming at V came to 3 bases and at J to 0 bases, leaving 22 bases not matched to a gene. In DNA, the CDR3 is TGTGCTCTTGGGGAGAAGTCGATATTCCTACTGGGGGGATACGCCTACACCGATAAACTCATCTTT. As protein: CALGEKSIFLLGGYAYTDKLIF.

This clone occurred a few times. The chain couples TRDV1 to TRDJ1, with 12 bases lining up with TRDD3. The CDR3 covers 20 residues. With V trimmed by 4 bases and J by 0 bases, 15 bases remained unmatched. Germline V gene sequence: CDR1 TSWWSYY, CDR2 QGS. The chain's CDR3 is CALGGTLVLGDTGYTDKLIF. As DNA, the CDR3 is TGTGCTCTTGGGGGTACTTTGGTACTGGGGGATACAGGCTACACCGATAAACTCATCTTT.

A few counts support this clone. The chain uses TRDV1 and TRDJ1; D gene unclear. Trimming pared 5 bases from V and 1 base from J, leaving 20 bases between. This CDR3 has 17 residues. CDR1 and CDR2 (germline): TSWWSYY, QGS. The chain's CDR3 is CALGPPPRRSSTDKLIF. CDR3 DNA sequence: TGTGCTCTTGGGCCCCCCCCCAGGCGATCTTCCACCGATAAACTCATCTTT.

This clone has more than one count but fewer than ten. The V and J genes are TRDV2 and TRDJ1, with TRDD3 identical over 12 bases. Germline CDR1 and CDR2: GEAIGNYY and EKD. This CDR3 spans 23 amino acids. V lost 3 bases and J lost 1; bases outside the gene matches: 26. The CDR3 DNA is TGTGCCTGTGACTCCAAGGACGAGACTGGGGGATACACATTTGCTTTTTCCACCGATAAACTCATCTTT. Encoded protein: CACDSKDETGGYTFAFSTDKLIF.

Regarding this clone: Other nucleotide sequences from this sample produce the same CDR3. The V call is TRDV1, the J call TRDJ1; D perhaps matches TRDD3 (6 bases). The CDR3 length is 23 residues. CDR1 and CDR2 from the germline V gene are TSWWSYY and QGS. Deletions cut 0 bases from V and 0 bases from J, with 32 bases between. The CDR3 nucleotides read TGTGCTCTTGGGGAACTCGATGATAGTCGGGCTGGGGATCTGTCCCTGTACACCGATAAACTCATCTTT. Protein sequence: CALGELDDSRAGDLSLYTDKLIF.

This chain connects TRDV1 to TRDJ1, with a weak D call TRDD3 (6 bases). Germline V gives CDR1 TSWWSYY, CDR2 QGS. The CDR3 extends over 16 amino acids. The V and J ends lost 1 base and 3 bases respectively, with 15 bases between them. The CDR3 here is CALGEPQRGNADKLIF. CDR3 DNA: TGTGCTCTTGGGGAACCCCAAAGGGGGAACGCCGATAAACTCATCTTT.

The rearrangement joins TRDV1 to TRDJ1; 7 nucleotides align to TRDD3. V shed 1 base, J shed 2 bases, and the junction held 13 bases outside the gene matches. The CDR3 sequence is 18 residues long. Looked up from germline, CDR1 is TSWWSYY and CDR2 is QGS. Here the CDR3 reads CALGERSKGYALTDKLIF. DNA of the CDR3: TGTGCTCTTGGGGAACGCTCTAAAGGATACGCCCTTACCGATAAACTCATCTTT.